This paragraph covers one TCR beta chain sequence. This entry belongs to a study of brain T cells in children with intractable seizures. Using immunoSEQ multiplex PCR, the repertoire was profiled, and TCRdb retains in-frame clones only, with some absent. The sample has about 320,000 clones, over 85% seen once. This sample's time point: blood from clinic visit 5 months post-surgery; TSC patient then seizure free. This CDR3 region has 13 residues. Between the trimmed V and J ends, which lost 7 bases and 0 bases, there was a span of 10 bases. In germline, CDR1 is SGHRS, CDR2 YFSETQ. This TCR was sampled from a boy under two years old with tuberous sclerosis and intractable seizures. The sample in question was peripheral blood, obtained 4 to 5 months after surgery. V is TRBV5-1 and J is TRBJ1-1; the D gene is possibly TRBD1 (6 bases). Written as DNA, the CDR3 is TGCGCCAGCCGCGGACAGTTGAACACTGAAGCTTTCTTT. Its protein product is CASRGQLNTEAFF.